A selection of T cell receptor beta chains follows, all from one sample in a study of blood T cells in healthy people across ages. TCRdb re-called the 5' RACE reads through MiXCR, storing one row per CDR3 protein. Among about a million distinct CDR3 sequences listed, around two fifths were seen once. Sequenced input: blood. These receptors were collected from a man younger than 35 in good health. Each CDR3 is given with its conserved first and last residue. A D gene is named only where the DNA matches it firmly. A clone size is listed for some rows: how often the clone was seen (once, few, many), or a class if it is expanded.

V,D,length,J,size,DNA,CDR3
TRBV30,.,14,TRBJ2-1,once,TGTGCCTGGAGTTTCCTCGTTGGGGGCAATGAGCAGTTCTTC,CAWSFLVGGNEQFF
TRBV6-2/TRBV6-3,.,11,TRBJ1-5,once,TGTGCCAGCAGAGACGACGGACCCCAGCATTTT,CASRDDGPQHF
TRBV28,TRBD1,15,TRBJ1-6,.,TGTGCCACCGCGGGACAGGGGCCTTATAATTCACCCCTCCACTTT,CATAGQGPYNSPLHF
TRBV7-2,TRBD1,15,TRBJ1-6,.,TGTGCCAGCAGCTGGGACAGCTCCTATAATTCACCCCTCCACTTT,CASSWDSSYNSPLHF
TRBV7-2,.,17,TRBJ1-6,.,TGTGCCAGCAGCTTAAGAAACAGCTATAACTATAATTCACCCCTCCACTTT,CASSLRNSYNYNSPLHF
TRBV2,TRBD1,15,TRBJ2-2,.,TGTGCCAGCAGCCGGGACAGGATGGTAACCGGGGAGCTGTTTTTT,CASSRDRMVTGELFF
TRBV7-2,.,15,TRBJ1-2,.,TGTGCCAGCAGCTTAACCAATACAGGGTTCGGCGGCTACACCTTC,CASSLTNTGFGGYTF
TRBV7-2,.,14,TRBJ1-5,many,TGTGCCAGCAGCTTAAAGGGGCGAGCTCAGCCCCAGCATTTT,CASSLKGRAQPQHF
TRBV7-2,.,14,TRBJ2-1,few,TGTGCCAGCAGCCTTAAGGTGGGTCAGAATGAGCAGTTCTTC,CASSLKVGQNEQFF
TRBV5-1,.,15,TRBJ2-4,.,TGCGCCAGCAGCTTGGAACGGGACAAACTTAACATTCAGTACTTC,CASSLERDKLNIQYF
TRBV14,.,15,TRBJ2-1,.,TGTGCCAGCAGCCAAGGGCAGGTATCCTACAATGAGCAGTTCTTC,CASSQGQVSYNEQFF
TRBV12-3/TRBV12-4,TRBD1,13,TRBJ1-1,few,TGTGCCAGCACAGGGGGCATGAACACTGAAGCTTTCTTT,CASTGGMNTEAFF
TRBV6-5,TRBD1,13,TRBJ1-2,.,TGTGCCAGCAGTTACGACAGGGCGGCCGGCTACACCTTC,CASSYDRAAGYTF
TRBV6-2/TRBV6-3,TRBD1,15,TRBJ2-3,.,TGTGCCAGCAGACCGACAGGGTCTGTCACAGATACGCAGTATTTT,CASRPTGSVTDTQYF
TRBV5-1,.,13,TRBJ2-1,few,TGCGCCAGCAGGTGGGACATATACAATGAGCAGTTCTTC,CASRWDIYNEQFF
TRBV12-3/TRBV12-4,.,14,TRBJ2-1,.,TGTGCCAGCAGGTCACCAGAGCGGGCCGATGAGCAGTTCTTC,CASRSPERADEQFF
TRBV12-3/TRBV12-4,.,15,TRBJ2-5,.,TGTGCCAGCAGTTTAAATCTACAGGGGAGGGGGACCCAGTACTTC,CASSLNLQGRGTQYF
TRBV10-3,.,16,TRBJ1-1,few,TGTGCCATCAGTGCGGGTAGTGGGGAGGCGGACACTGAAGCTTTCTTT,CAISAGSGEADTEAFF
TRBV6-5,.,15,TRBJ2-7,many,TGTGCCAGCAGTTACCCGGGACAAGGAGTTTACGAGCAGTACTTC,CASSYPGQGVYEQYF
TRBV18,TRBD1,16,TRBJ1-2,.,TGTGCCAGCTCACCACGGGACAGACCAGCTAACTATGGCTACACCTTC,CASSPRDRPANYGYTF
TRBV2,TRBD1,13,TRBJ1-2,.,TGTGCCAGCAGTATGACAGGGGGGTATGGCAACACCTTC,CASSMTGGYGNTF
TRBV20-1,.,15,TRBJ1-5,few,TGCAGTGCTAGAGATCCGGCAGGGCGAAATCAGCCCCAGCATTTT,CSARDPAGRNQPQHF
TRBV2,.,14,TRBJ2-7,.,TGTGCCAGCAGTGACCCCCGAGGGAGGTACGAGCAGTACTTC,CASSDPRGRYEQYF
TRBV4-2,.,18,TRBJ1-2,.,TGTGCCAGCAGCCAAGATCGCAGGGAGAGTGTCACCCTCTATGGCTACACCTTC,CASSQDRRESVTLYGYTF
TRBV20-1,.,15,TRBJ1-1,.,TGCAGTGCTAGATCCGGGGGTGTAAAGAACACTGAAGCTTTCTTT,CSARSGGVKNTEAFF
TRBV29-1,TRBD1,12,TRBJ1-2,.,TGCAGCGGGAGACAGGGATGCTATGGCTACACCTTC,CSGRQGCYGYTF
TRBV20-1,.,13,TRBJ1-2,.,TGCAGTGCTAGAGATCCGGGGCTCAATGGCTACACCTTC,CSARDPGLNGYTF
TRBV6-6,TRBD1,14,TRBJ2-1,.,TGTGCCAGCAGCCTAATAGACAGGGGCAATGAGCAGTTCTTC,CASSLIDRGNEQFF
TRBV15,.,15,TRBJ1-5,.,TGTGCCACCAGCAAAACTACAGAGATCAATCAGCCCCAGCATTTT,CATSKTTEINQPQHF
TRBV5-1,.,15,TRBJ2-5,few,TGCGCCAGCAGCTTGGCCCCAGAAATCCAAGAGACCCAGTACTTC,CASSLAPEIQETQYF
TRBV5-1,.,20,TRBJ2-3,few,TGCGCCAGCAGCTTATCAGACGGTTTGTTGGGGGCGCCTAGCACAGATACGCAGTATTTT,CASSLSDGLLGAPSTDTQYF
TRBV12-3/TRBV12-4,TRBD1,16,TRBJ1-2,few,TGTGCCAGCAGTTTAGGATGGACAGGAGCCGTCTATGGCTACACCTTC,CASSLGWTGAVYGYTF
TRBV7-2,.,15,TRBJ2-5,many,TGTGCCAGCAGCTTTAGACCCCTCCAATTGGAGACCCAGTACTTC,CASSFRPLQLETQYF
TRBV20-1,.,13,TRBJ1-1,.,TGCAGTGCTAGTGACAGCTTGAACACTGAAGCTTTCTTT,CSASDSLNTEAFF
TRBV5-6,.,19,TRBJ1-1,.,TGTGCCAGCAGCTCTGCCAGGAGCCGGTCCGTATACTTGAACACTGAAGCTTTCTTT,CASSSARSRSVYLNTEAFF
TRBV12-3/TRBV12-4,.,15,TRBJ1-1,.,TGTGCCAGCAGTTGCGGCGACAGTGGGAACACTGAAGCTTTCTTT,CASSCGDSGNTEAFF
TRBV6-6,.,15,TRBJ2-1,few,TGTGCCAGCAGTTACTCGATTTCAGGGGACAATGAGCAGTTCTTC,CASSYSISGDNEQFF
TRBV18,.,15,TRBJ1-6,.,TGTGCCAGCTCACAAGTAAGGGGGAATAATTCACCCCTCCACTTT,CASSQVRGNNSPLHF
TRBV12-3/TRBV12-4,.,14,TRBJ2-7,.,TGTGCCAGCAGTTTAGGACAGAGGGCCTACGAGCAGTACTTC,CASSLGQRAYEQYF
TRBV6-6,.,16,TRBJ2-3,.,TGTGCCAGCAGAGACGCCGGGGGGCGGTGGGAAGATACGCAGTATTTT,CASRDAGGRWEDTQYF